A single sample is the source of the 28 T cell receptor beta chains below, sequenced in a study of T cell responses to AZD1222 COVID-19 vaccine. Here immunoSEQ multiplex PCR was the method, and the copy in TCRdb shows in-frame clones only, minus some. Of approximately 73,000 clones detected, around four fifths appear once; the ten largest clones hold approximately 2.8%. The source material was peripheral blood, sampled on day 0 of AZD1222 vaccination. The origin of the receptors is an adult in good health.

V gene TRBV11-3 combines with J gene TRBJ1-1; tentatively, D is TRBD1 (5 bases). Germline V gene lookup returns CDR1 SGHNT and CDR2 YENEEA. The CDR3 sequence is 13 residues long. The V and J ends lost 2 bases and 3 bases respectively, with 7 bases between them. The CDR3 nucleotides are TGTGCCAGCAGCTTACAGGGTGACACTGAAGCTTTCTTT. It yields the protein CASSLQGDTEAFF.

The CDR3 spells CASSTSGGGETQYF. The CDR3 nucleotides are TGTGCCAGCAGCACTAGCGGGGGAGGAGAGACCCAGTACTTC. This chain joins TRBV9 and TRBJ2-5, with 11 bases lining up with TRBD2. Germline V gives CDR1 SGDLS, CDR2 YYNGEE. The CDR3 has 14 amino acids. With 4 bases clipped from V and 4 bases from J, the junction kept 3 bases outside the gene matches.

The chain recombines TRBV15 with TRBJ1-1; possible D gene TRBD1, 5 bases. The V end was cut by 11 bases, the J end by 1 base, with 14 bases between. The V gene's germline CDR1 is LNHNV and CDR2 YYDKDF (reference sequence). The CDR3 sequence is 13 residues long. CDR3 protein: CALGAQKNTEAFF. The CDR3 DNA follows: TGTGCCCTAGGGGCCCAAAAGAACACTGAAGCTTTCTTT.

The chain carries TRBV19 and TRBJ1-2; TRBD1 might be the D (5 bases). Germline V gene sequence: CDR1 LNHDA, CDR2 SQIVND (reference sequence). This CDR3 comprises 12 residues. Trimming left V 11 bases short and J 8 bases short, with 18 bases between. Here the CDR3 reads CAGGREREGYTF. The CDR3 nucleotides read TGTGCCGGGGGAAGGGAAAGAGAAGGCTACACCTTC.

This clone has just a few counts. This chain joins TRBV11-2 and TRBJ2-2, with 7 bases identical to TRBD1. The V and J ends lost 1 base and 3 bases, in that order; junction bases with no gene match: 5. This CDR3 has 16 amino acids. Germline CDR1 and CDR2: SGHAT and FQNNGV. CDR3 in amino acids: CASSLGQGRYTGELFF. CDR3 nucleotide sequence: TGTGCCAGCAGCTTAGGACAGGGCCGGTACACCGGGGAGCTGTTTTTT.

J is TRBJ2-1 and V is TRBV7-2; D is unresolved. Deletions cut 1 base from V and 0 bases from J, with 7 bases between. The CDR3 has 15 amino acids. Germline V lookup: CDR1 SGHTA, CDR2 FQGNSA. CDR3 loop: CASSLGASSYNEQFF. The CDR3 DNA reads TGTGCCAGCAGCTTAGGCGCGAGCTCCTACAATGAGCAGTTCTTC.

The sample holds a few counts of this clone. The chain employs TRBV5-5 and TRBJ2-5; D is unresolved. Per germline, CDR1 SGHKS and CDR2 YYEKEE (reference sequence). Trimming pared 6 bases from V and 5 bases from J, leaving 17 bases between. The CDR3 is made up of 14 amino acids. In DNA, the CDR3 is TGTGCCAGCACCTCCCCCCCAGCTTGGGAGACCCAGTACTTC. As protein: CASTSPPAWETQYF.

The gene calls are TRBV18 and TRBJ2-3; 9 bases are a match to TRBD2. V was pared by 3 bases and J by 3 bases, with 7 bases of the junction left unmatched. The CDR3 loop spans 16 amino acids. Per germline, CDR1 KGHSH and CDR2 LQKENI. The chain's CDR3 is CASSPSSGTMTDTQYF. DNA of the CDR3: TGTGCCAGCTCACCTTCTAGCGGGACTATGACAGATACGCAGTATTTT.

J is TRBJ1-1 and V is TRBV28; 8 nucleotides align to TRBD1. This CDR3 is 16 amino acids long. The germline V gene encodes CDR1 MDHEN and CDR2 SYDVKM. The V gene end was trimmed by 2 bases and the J gene end by 6 bases; junction bases not matched to a gene: 11. The CDR3 protein is CASSLILPGGASEAFF. The CDR3 DNA is TGTGCCAGCAGTTTAATTTTGCCAGGGGGCGCTTCTGAAGCTTTCTTT. The variable domain in full, with the rest retrieved from reference TRBV28 and TRBJ1-1, is DVKVTQSSRYLVKRTGEKVFLECVQDMDHENMFWYRQDPGLGLRLIYFSYDVKMKEKGDIPEGYSVSREKKERFSLILESASTNQTSMYLCASSLILPGGASEAFFGQGTRLTVV.

The chain recombines TRBV6-5 with TRBJ1-1; 10 bases align to TRBD1. The CDR3 runs to 14 residues. J lost 1 base, V lost 6 bases, and 2 bases had no gene match. Germline CDR1 reads MNHEY; CDR2 reads SVGAGI. Here the CDR3 DNA reads TGTGCCAGCAGAAGGGACAGGGGGAACACTGAAGCTTTCTTT. Translation: CASRRDRGNTEAFF.

The chain uses TRBV7-3 and TRBJ2-2, with 10 bases fitting TRBD2. The V segment lost 5 bases and the J segment 7 bases; nucleotides outside the gene matches: 7. The length of the CDR3 is 15 residues. Per the germline V gene, CDR1 is SGHTA and CDR2 is FQGTGA. The CDR3 loop is CASSPALAGVGELFF. In DNA, the CDR3 is TGTGCCAGCAGCCCGGCGCTAGCGGGGGTCGGGGAGCTGTTTTTT.

In this sample, this clone turned up a few times. The J gene is TRBJ1-2, the V gene TRBV18; D remains unclear. CDR1 KGHSH and CDR2 LQKENI come from the germline V gene. Trimming cost V 1 base and J 7 bases, with 10 bases left between them. The CDR3 extends over 13 amino acids. The CDR3 here is CASSPLYEGGYTF. The CDR3 bases are TGTGCCAGCTCACCACTTTACGAGGGTGGCTACACCTTC.

The chain joins TRBV10-1 to TRBJ2-5, with 10 bases lining up with TRBD2. The CDR3 sequence is 18 residues long. V lost 4 bases and J lost 2; bases outside the gene matches: 13. CDR1 is WNHNN, CDR2 SYGVQD, per germline (reference sequence). This CDR3 is CASSGVAGGQDKQETQYF. The CDR3 bases are TGCGCCAGCAGTGGTGTAGCGGGGGGCCAGGACAAACAAGAGACCCAGTACTTC.

This chain connects TRBV5-6 to TRBJ1-2, with D maybe TRBD1 (6 bases). V gave up 6 bases and J gave up 8 bases, with 17 bases separating them. CDR3 length: 13 residues. Germline V CDR1 and CDR2: SGHDT, YYEEEE. In DNA form, the CDR3 reads TGTGCCAGCACCTTTCCGGGGGCTCAAGGCTACACCTTC. The encoded protein is CASTFPGAQGYTF.

In DNA, the CDR3 is TGTGCCAGTAGTATTCGGGGGGGAGATCGGGGTACTGAAGCTTTCTTT. Amino acid sequence: CASSIRGGDRGTEAFF. V is TRBV19 and J is TRBJ1-1; D is perhaps TRBD1 (5 bases). CDR1 and CDR2 (germline): LNHDA, SQIVND (reference sequence). The CDR3 has 16 amino acids. The V and J ends lost 3 bases and 5 bases respectively, with 19 bases between them.

This chain uses TRBV18 with TRBJ2-1; D perhaps matches TRBD2 (5 bases). The CDR3 is 15 amino acids. Germline CDR1 KGHSH, CDR2 LQKENI. V gave up 0 bases and J gave up 12 bases, with 18 bases separating them. CDR3 DNA sequence: TGTGCCAGCTCACCACCCGGGAACGAGCTCTTAAGGCAGTTCTTC. Residues: CASSPPGNELLRQFF.

There are a few counts of this clone. The V and J genes are TRBV4-2 and TRBJ2-7; weak D call: TRBD1 (6 bases). V lost 1 base to trimming and J lost 7 bases, with 17 bases between them. The CDR3 loop spans 15 amino acids. The germline gives CDR1 LGHNA, CDR2 YNFKEQ. The CDR3 region has the DNA TGTGCCAGCAGCCAAGTGGCGACAGGACCCCTGGAGCAGTACTTC. This sequence encodes CASSQVATGPLEQYF.

V is TRBV5-1 and J is TRBJ1-3, with unresolved D. The CDR3 is 15 amino acids. Germline CDR1 is SGHRS and CDR2 is YFSETQ. V was clipped by 1 base and J by 2 bases, with 10 bases between them. The CDR3 loop is CASSLNTGAGNTIYF. The CDR3 DNA reads as TGCGCCAGCAGCTTGAATACGGGAGCTGGAAACACCATATATTTT.

The rearrangement joins TRBV23-1 to TRBJ1-2; unclear D gene. TRBV23-1 carries the ORF label, with uncertain function. The CDR3 sequence is 16 residues long. Trimming removed 4 bases from V and 6 bases from J, with 21 bases in between. CDR3 protein: CASSRLRGGSYHGYTF. The CDR3 nucleotides are TGCGCCAGCAGTCGACTTCGCGGAGGGTCTTATCATGGCTACACCTTC.

This chain links TRBV7-2 with TRBJ2-3; unclear D gene. Trimming removed 5 bases from V and 0 bases from J, with 12 bases in between. This CDR3 is 15 amino acids long. Germline V lookup: CDR1 SGHTA, CDR2 FQGNSA. The CDR3 spells CASSLLTTSTDTQYF. The CDR3 DNA reads TGTGCCAGCAGCCTTCTTACAACTAGCACAGATACGCAGTATTTT.

This clone was counted between two and nine times. This rearrangement joins TRBV7-9 to TRBJ1-1; tentatively, D is TRBD1 (5 bases). The CDR3 is made up of 12 amino acids. V was shortened by 4 bases and J by 3 bases, with 6 bases between the two germline ends. Germline V gene sequence: CDR1 SEHNR, CDR2 FQNEAQ (reference sequence). CDR3 in DNA: TGTGCCAGCAGCTGGGACGACACTGAAGCTTTCTTT. This sequence encodes CASSWDDTEAFF.

The J gene is TRBJ2-3, the V gene TRBV4-3; 10 bases align to TRBD1. Per germline, CDR1 LGHNA and CDR2 YSLEER. With V trimmed by 1 base and J by 7 bases, 5 bases remained unmatched. The CDR3 spans 15 residues. The CDR3: CASSQAGQGVNTQYF. The CDR3 coding sequence is TGCGCCAGCAGCCAAGCAGGACAGGGGGTTAATACGCAGTATTTT.

This chain's CDR3 is CASSYSQGAEANYGYTF. The CDR3 nucleotides read TGTGCCAGCAGTTACAGCCAGGGGGCCGAAGCTAACTATGGCTACACCTTC. J is TRBJ1-2 and V is TRBV6-2 or TRBV6-3; 8 bases are shared with TRBD1. This CDR3 has 17 residues. Germline V lookup: CDR1 MNHEY, CDR2 SVGEGT. The junction had 8 bases not matched to a gene; V was cut back by 2 bases and J by 0 bases.

CDR3 coding DNA: TGTGCCAGCAGCGCCCGGGACAGGGGGCCCACTGAAGCTTTCTTT. Translated: CASSARDRGPTEAFF. The chain links TRBV5-4 to TRBJ1-1; 12 bases fit TRBD1. Losses at the gene ends were 4 bases for V and 4 bases for J; bases not matched to a gene: 5. This CDR3 region has 15 residues. Germline V gene data show CDR1 as SGHNT and CDR2 as YYREEE (reference sequence).

The rearrangement uses TRBV6-1 and TRBJ1-4; 8 bases match TRBD1. Per the germline V gene, CDR1 is MNHNS and CDR2 is SASEGT. V shed 3 bases and J 7 bases; nucleotides not matched to a gene: 4. CDR3 length: 14 amino acids. This CDR3 is CASSDGTGSEKLFF. The CDR3 bases are TGTGCCAGCAGTGACGGGACAGGCAGTGAAAAACTGTTTTTT.

The rearrangement links TRBV30 to TRBJ1-1, with D tentatively TRBD1 (6 bases). V was pared by 4 bases and J by 11 bases, with 11 bases between. CDR3 length: 10 amino acids. Looked up from germline, CDR1 is GTSNPN and CDR2 is SVGIG (reference sequence). The CDR3 DNA reads as TGTGCCTGGATAGGGGGGCGGGCTTTCTTT. It translates to CAWIGGRAFF.

V usage is TRBV9 and J usage is TRBJ2-5; the match to TRBD2 covers 9 bases. Germline V gives CDR1 SGDLS, CDR2 YYNGEE. The CDR3 is 15 residues long. Trimming took 5 bases from V and 5 from J; bases not matched to a gene: 10. The CDR3 spells CASSAGGRAGETQYF. The CDR3 region has the DNA TGTGCCAGCAGTGCCGGCGGGAGGGCGGGGGAGACCCAGTACTTC.

The gene calls are TRBV5-1 and TRBJ2-1, with a tentative D call TRBD1 (5 bases). Germline V lookup: CDR1 SGHRS, CDR2 YFSETQ. CDR3 length equals 15 residues. V was cut by 0 bases and J by 7 bases, with 14 bases left in between. The CDR3 DNA reads TGCGCCAGCAGCTTGGTTCAGGGCCTTGCTAATGAGCAGTTCTTC. This encodes CASSLVQGLANEQFF. The full variable domain, rest sourced from reference TRBV5-1 and TRBJ2-1, is KAGVTQTPRYLIKTRGQQVTLSCSPISGHRSVSWYQQTPGQGLQFLFEYFSETQRNKGNFPGRFSGRQFSNSRSEMNVSTLELGDSALYLCASSLVQGLANEQFFGPGTRLTVL.